This T cell receptor beta chain was identified in a study of blood T cell repertoires in COVID-19. Across the whole study: Researchers got acute and convalescent COVID-19 samples from the United States, Italy and Spain.

The CDR3 is made up of 13 amino acids. The germline V gene has CDR1 MGHRA and CDR2 YSYEKL. J gave up 5 bases and V 5 bases, and 5 bases lay outside the gene matches. The data were produced by immunoSEQ multiplex PCR, yet TCRdb's version contains in-frame clones alone and is incomplete. The data contain around 220,000 clones, 75% to 85% of them singletons. This clonotype was obtained from an elderly woman with COVID-19, enrolled during active disease. The rearrangement uses TRBV4-1 and TRBJ1-2, with 7 nucleotides matching TRBD1. The source material was peripheral blood. The CDR3 protein is CASSEQGNYGYTF. The CDR3 DNA follows: TGCGCCAGCAGCGAACAGGGGAATTATGGCTACACCTTC.